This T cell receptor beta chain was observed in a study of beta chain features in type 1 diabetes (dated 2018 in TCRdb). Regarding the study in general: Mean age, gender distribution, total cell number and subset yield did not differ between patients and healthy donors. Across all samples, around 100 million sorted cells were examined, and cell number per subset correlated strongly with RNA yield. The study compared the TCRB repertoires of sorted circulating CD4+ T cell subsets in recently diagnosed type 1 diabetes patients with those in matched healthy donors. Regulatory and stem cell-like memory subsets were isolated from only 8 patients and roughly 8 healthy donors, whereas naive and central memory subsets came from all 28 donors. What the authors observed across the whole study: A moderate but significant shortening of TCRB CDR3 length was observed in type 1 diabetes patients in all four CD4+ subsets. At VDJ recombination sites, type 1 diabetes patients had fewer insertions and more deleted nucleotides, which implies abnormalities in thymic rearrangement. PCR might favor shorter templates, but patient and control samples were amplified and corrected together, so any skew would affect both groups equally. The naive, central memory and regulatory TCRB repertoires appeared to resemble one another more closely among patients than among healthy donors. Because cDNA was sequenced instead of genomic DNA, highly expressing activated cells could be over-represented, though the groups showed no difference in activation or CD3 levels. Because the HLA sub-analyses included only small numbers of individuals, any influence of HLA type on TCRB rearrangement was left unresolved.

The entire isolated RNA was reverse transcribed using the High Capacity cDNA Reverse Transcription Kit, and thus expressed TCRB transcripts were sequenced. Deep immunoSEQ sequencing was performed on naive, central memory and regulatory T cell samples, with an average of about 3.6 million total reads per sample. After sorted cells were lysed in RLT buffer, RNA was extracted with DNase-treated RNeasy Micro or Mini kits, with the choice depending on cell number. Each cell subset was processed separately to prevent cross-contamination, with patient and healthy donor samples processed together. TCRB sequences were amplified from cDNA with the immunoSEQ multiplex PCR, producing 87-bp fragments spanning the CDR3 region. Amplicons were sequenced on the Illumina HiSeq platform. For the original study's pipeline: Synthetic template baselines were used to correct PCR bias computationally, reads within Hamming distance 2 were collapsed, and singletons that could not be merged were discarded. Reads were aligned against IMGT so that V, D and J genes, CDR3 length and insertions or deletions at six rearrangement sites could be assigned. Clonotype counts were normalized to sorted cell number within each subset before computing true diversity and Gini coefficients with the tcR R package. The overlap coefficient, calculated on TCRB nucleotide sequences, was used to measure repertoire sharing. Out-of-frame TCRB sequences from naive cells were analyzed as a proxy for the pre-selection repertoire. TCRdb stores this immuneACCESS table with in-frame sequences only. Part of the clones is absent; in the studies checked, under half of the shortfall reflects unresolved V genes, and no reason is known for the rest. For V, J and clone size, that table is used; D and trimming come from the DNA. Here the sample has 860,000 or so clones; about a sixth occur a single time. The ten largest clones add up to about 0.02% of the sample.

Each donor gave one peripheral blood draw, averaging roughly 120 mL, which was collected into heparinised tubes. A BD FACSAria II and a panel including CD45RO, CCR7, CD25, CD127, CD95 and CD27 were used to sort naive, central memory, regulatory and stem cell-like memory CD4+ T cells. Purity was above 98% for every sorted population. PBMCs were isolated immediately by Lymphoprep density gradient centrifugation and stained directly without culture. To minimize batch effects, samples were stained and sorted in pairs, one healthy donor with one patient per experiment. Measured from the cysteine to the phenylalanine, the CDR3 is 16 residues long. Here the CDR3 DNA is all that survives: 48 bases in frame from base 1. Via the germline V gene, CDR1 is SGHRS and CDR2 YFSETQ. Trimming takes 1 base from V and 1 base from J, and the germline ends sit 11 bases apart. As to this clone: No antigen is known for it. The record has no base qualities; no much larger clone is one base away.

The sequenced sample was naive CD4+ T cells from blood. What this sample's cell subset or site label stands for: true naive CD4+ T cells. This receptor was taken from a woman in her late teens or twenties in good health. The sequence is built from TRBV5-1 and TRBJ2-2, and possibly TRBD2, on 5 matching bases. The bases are TGCGCCAGCAGCTTGAGCGGAAAACAGAACACCGGGGAGCTGTTTTTT. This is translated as CASSLSGKQNTGELFF.